The 14 T cell receptor beta chains listed next were all sequenced from one sample in a study of shared clonotypes between healthy human individuals. Here immunoSEQ multiplex PCR was the method, and the copy in TCRdb shows in-frame clones only, minus some. The sample records 1,500,000 or so clones, just under 99% being singletons. Sequenced input: naive CD4+ T cells sorted from blood. Subset reported: CD45RA+ positively selected. These TCRs come from a man in his thirties or forties in good health.

The sample holds one count of this clone. The chain couples TRBV7-7 to TRBJ2-1; the match to TRBD2 covers 7 bases. The CDR3 has 14 residues. J gave up 5 bases and V 4 bases, and 5 bases lay outside the gene matches. Per the germline V gene, CDR1 is SSHAT and CDR2 is FNYEAQ (reference sequence). This CDR3 reads CASSSSGFDNEQFF. The CDR3 bases are TGTGCCAGCAGCTCTAGCGGCTTCGACAATGAGCAGTTCTTC.

This chain uses TRBV7-2 with TRBJ2-2; D gene unclear. The germline V gene encodes CDR1 SGHTA and CDR2 FQGNSA. V gave up 5 bases and J gave up 4 bases, with 11 bases separating them. This CDR3 contains 14 residues. The CDR3 here is CASSPGPGTGELFF. DNA for the CDR3: TGTGCCAGCAGCCCTGGACCCGGCACCGGGGAGCTGTTTTTT.

The V call is TRBV28, the J call TRBJ2-3, with 8 bases identical to TRBD2. V lost 10 bases, J lost 2 bases, and 11 bases stayed unmatched. There are 15 residues in the CDR3. Germline CDR1 is MDHEN and CDR2 is SYDVKM. The CDR3: CATLGAGGYTDTQYF. Written as DNA, the CDR3 is TGTGCCACCCTGGGCGCGGGAGGATACACAGATACGCAGTATTTT.

The CDR3 DNA reads TGTGCCAGCAGTTTGGACAGGGGGCTTAATAGCAATCAGCCCCAGCATTTT. This encodes CASSLDRGLNSNQPQHF. The chain uses TRBV2 and TRBJ1-5; 11 nucleotides agree with TRBD1. This CDR3 is 17 amino acids long. Germline trimming cut 5 bases from V and 0 bases from J; bases unmatched to any gene: 6. CDR1 is SNHLY, CDR2 FYNNEI, per germline.

The gene calls are TRBV6-5 and TRBJ2-7, with 9 bases lining up with TRBD2. CDR1 MNHEY and CDR2 SVGAGI come from the germline V gene. Losses at the gene ends were 8 bases for V and 3 bases for J; bases not matched to a gene: 5. The CDR3 runs to 13 residues. The CDR3, as DNA: TGTGCCAGCGGGCGGGGGGGTGTCTACGAGCAGTACTTC. Residues: CASGRGGVYEQYF.

This chain connects TRBV5-6 to TRBJ2-1; 12 bases line up with TRBD2. V was clipped by 1 base and J by 11 bases; unmatched bases: 4. The V gene's germline CDR1 is SGHDT and CDR2 YYEEEE. The CDR3 runs 14 residues. The CDR3 nucleotides are TGTGCCAGCAGCTTGCGTCTAGCGGGAGGGAAGCAGTTCTTC. The encoded protein is CASSLRLAGGKQFF.

For this clone: Other DNA sequences from this sample encode an identical CDR3 as well. The chain has TRBV6-5 and TRBJ1-1; weak D call: TRBD1 (5 bases). Per germline, CDR1 MNHEY and CDR2 SVGAGI. The CDR3 has 14 amino acids. The V gene lost 0 bases and the J gene lost 1 base, with 6 bases spanning the gap. The CDR3 coding sequence is TGTGCCAGCAGTTACTCAGGGGCGAACACTGAAGCTTTCTTT. It specifies CASSYSGANTEAFF.

The V call is TRBV7-4, the J call TRBJ2-3; possible D gene TRBD2, 5 bases. V lost 1 base to trimming and J lost 6 bases, with 17 bases between them. This CDR3 is 16 amino acids long. Germline CDR1 and CDR2: SGHVT and SQSDAQ. The CDR3 region has the DNA TGTGCCAGCAGCTTAGGGTCCCCCGGGAACCCCGATACGCAGTATTTT. This encodes CASSLGSPGNPDTQYF.

V gene TRBV7-9 combines with J gene TRBJ2-7; D is ambiguous. V was shortened by 5 bases and J by 6 bases, with 8 bases between the two germline ends. This CDR3 is 11 amino acids long. Germline loops: CDR1 SEHNR, CDR2 FQNEAQ (reference sequence). The CDR3 loop reads CASSHQSEQYF. CDR3 sequence (DNA): TGTGCCAGCAGCCACCAGAGCGAGCAGTACTTC.

The chain has TRBV27 and TRBJ2-2; perhaps D is TRBD1 or TRBD2 (5 bases each). The CDR3 consists of 16 residues. Deletions cut 4 bases from V and 6 bases from J, with 18 bases between. CDR1 is MNHEY, CDR2 SMNVEV, per germline (reference sequence). Written as DNA, the CDR3 is TGTGCCAGCAGTTACCGGCGGCCGAGGGGTCCCGGGGAGCTGTTTTTT. This codes for CASSYRRPRGPGELFF.

The chain joins TRBV7-9 to TRBJ2-2; D might be TRBD1 (6 bases). Germline V CDR1 and CDR2: SEHNR, FQNEAQ (reference sequence). V was trimmed by 6 bases and J by 6 bases, leaving 20 bases between them. CDR3 length: 16 residues. CDR3 DNA sequence: TGTGCCAGCAGAATGGGAAGTGTGGGGGCCCCCGGGGAGCTGTTTTTT. Amino acid sequence: CASRMGSVGAPGELFF. The full variable domain, completed using reference TRBV7-9 and TRBJ2-2, is DTGVSQNPRHKITKRGQNVTFRCDPISEHNRLYWYRQTLGQGPEFLTYFQNEAQLEKSRLLSDRFSAERPKGSFSTLEIQRTEQGDSAMYLCASRMGSVGAPGELFFGEGSRLTVL.

The rearrangement links TRBV7-2 to TRBJ2-5, with D unresolved. The CDR3 totals 16 residues. Trimming stripped 0 bases from V and 4 bases from J, with 15 bases between. Germline V gene data show CDR1 as SGHTA and CDR2 as FQGNSA. Here the CDR3 DNA reads TGTGCCAGCAGCTTAGCAATTCCCATGGGTCGAGAGACCCAGTACTTC. It translates to CASSLAIPMGRETQYF.

The rearrangement joins TRBV6-1 to TRBJ1-2, with D hard to call. V dropped 4 bases and J dropped 8 bases, with 11 bases sitting between them. The CDR3 extends over 12 amino acids. CDR1 is MNHNS, CDR2 SASEGT, per germline. The CDR3 region is CASSVRVLGYTF. The CDR3 nucleotides are TGTGCCAGCAGTGTTAGGGTTTTAGGCTACACCTTC.

V is TRBV7-6 and J is TRBJ2-5; D is unclear. The CDR3 sequence is 12 residues long. Germline V gene data show CDR1 as SGHVS and CDR2 as FNYEAQ. Trimming pared 3 bases from V and 5 bases from J, leaving 7 bases between. The CDR3: CASSFFGETQYF. CDR3 nucleotides: TGTGCCAGCAGCTTTTTTGGGGAGACCCAGTACTTC.